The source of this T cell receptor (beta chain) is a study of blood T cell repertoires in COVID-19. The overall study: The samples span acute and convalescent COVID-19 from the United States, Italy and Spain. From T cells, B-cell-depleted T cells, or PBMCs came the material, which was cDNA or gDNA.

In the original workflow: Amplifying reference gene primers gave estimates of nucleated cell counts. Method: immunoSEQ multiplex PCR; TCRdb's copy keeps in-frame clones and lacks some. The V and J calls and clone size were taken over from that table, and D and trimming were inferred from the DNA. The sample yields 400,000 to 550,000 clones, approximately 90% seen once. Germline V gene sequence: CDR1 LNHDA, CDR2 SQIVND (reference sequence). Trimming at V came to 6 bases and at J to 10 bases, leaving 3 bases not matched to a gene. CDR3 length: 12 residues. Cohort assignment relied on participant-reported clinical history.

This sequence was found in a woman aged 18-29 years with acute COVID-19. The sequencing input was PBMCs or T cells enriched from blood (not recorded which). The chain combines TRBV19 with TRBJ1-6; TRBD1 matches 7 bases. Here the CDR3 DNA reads TGTGCCAGTAGCTCGGGACAGTCACCCCTCCACTTT. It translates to CASSSGQSPLHF.